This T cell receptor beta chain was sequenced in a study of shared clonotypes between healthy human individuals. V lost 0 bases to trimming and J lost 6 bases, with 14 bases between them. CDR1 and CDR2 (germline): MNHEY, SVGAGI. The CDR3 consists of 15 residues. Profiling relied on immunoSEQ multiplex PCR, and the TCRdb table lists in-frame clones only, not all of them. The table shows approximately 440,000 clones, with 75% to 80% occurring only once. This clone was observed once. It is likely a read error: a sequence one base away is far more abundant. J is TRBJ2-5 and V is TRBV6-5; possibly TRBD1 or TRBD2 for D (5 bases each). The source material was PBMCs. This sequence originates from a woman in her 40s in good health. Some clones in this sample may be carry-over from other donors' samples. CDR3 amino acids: CASSYSEAGQKTQYF. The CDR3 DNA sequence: TGTGCCAGCAGTTACTCGGAGGCAGGACAAAAGACCCAGTACTTC.